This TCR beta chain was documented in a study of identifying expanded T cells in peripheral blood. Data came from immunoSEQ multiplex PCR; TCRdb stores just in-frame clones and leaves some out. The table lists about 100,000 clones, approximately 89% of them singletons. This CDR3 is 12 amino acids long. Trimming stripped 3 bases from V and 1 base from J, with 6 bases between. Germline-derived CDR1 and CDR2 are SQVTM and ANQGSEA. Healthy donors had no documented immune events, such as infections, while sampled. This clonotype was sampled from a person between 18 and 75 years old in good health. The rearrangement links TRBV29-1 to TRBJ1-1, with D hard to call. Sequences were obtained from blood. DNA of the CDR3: TGCAGCGTTGAGTGGGGGAACACTGAAGCTTTCTTT. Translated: CSVEWGNTEAFF.